The present T cell receptor (beta chain) was sequenced within a study of T-cell reconstitution after alpha-beta-depleted transplantation in children. TCRbeta library construction was performed incorporating unique molecular identifiers. TCRdb itself ran the PCR reads through MiXCR, one entry per CDR3 protein. The table has fewer than 700,000 distinct CDR3 sequences, over 10% seen once. The germline gives CDR1 SGHAT, CDR2 FQNNGV. Trimming removed 0 bases at V and 4 bases at J, with 22 bases between. There are 18 residues in the CDR3. Findings of the study overall: One year post-transplant, T-cell counts and diversity were largely derived from T cells produced anew.

The sample holds a few counts of this clonotype. As yet, its antigen is unknown. The receptor's source is a male patient aged 10 to 17 who had a stem cell transplant for acute myeloid leukemia, so the T cells may come from the graft donor. This specimen was PBMCs, mostly from graft donor cells, taken 360 days after TCRalphabeta/CD19-depleted stem cell transplant. This rearrangement joins TRBV11-2 to TRBJ2-7, with D unclear. The chain's CDR3 is CASSLEGGVPPWGYEQYF. CDR3 nucleotides: TGTGCCAGCAGCTTAGAAGGCGGAGTCCCTCCCTGGGGTTACGAGCAGTACTTC. Full variable domain (remainder filled in from reference TRBV11-2 and TRBJ2-7): EAGVAQSPRYKIIEKRQSVAFWCNPISGHATLYWYQQILGQGPKLLIQFQNNGVVDDSQLPKDRFSAERLKGVDSTLKIQPAKLEDSAVYLCASSLEGGVPPWGYEQYFGPGTRLTVT.